These T cell receptor beta chains were read from a single sample in a study of response to subunit inactivated influenza vaccine. TCRdb analysed the RT-PCR reads with MiXCR anew, one entry per CDR3 protein. The sample carries hundreds of thousands of distinct CDR3 sequences, 14% recorded once. The sequencing here drew on PBMCs from blood, taken about 14 days before vaccination. The receptor source for this set is a middle-aged man who received an inactivated influenza vaccine. Each CDR3 is given without its conserved first and last residue. Expanded clones get a size class; other rows say once, few or many, or leave the size out.

J gene	V gene	clone size	CDR3 protein
TRBJ2-3	TRBV5-1	NA	ASSLVAPSTDTQY
TRBJ1-2	TRBV7-2	many	ASSMRTASRAGYT
TRBJ2-3	TRBV12-3/TRBV12-4	many	ASSRTSGGLSTDTQY
TRBJ1-6	TRBV5-1	NA	ASSLDREGSYNSPLH
TRBJ2-4	TRBV2	NA	ASSSQGRSVIQY
TRBJ2-4	TRBV11-2	NA	ASSSPLRRGVAKNIQY
TRBJ2-6	TRBV5-5	NA	ASSFIAGGSGWANVLT
TRBJ2-5	TRBV29-1	NA	SVDLGGGGETQY
TRBJ2-7	TRBV29-1	few	SVAETRDRRPTYEQY
TRBJ2-5	TRBV7-3	NA	ASSRGGGPQETQY
TRBJ1-4	TRBV3-1	NA	ASSYSREKLF
TRBJ2-3	TRBV30	few	AWSVLGASTDTQY
TRBJ2-6	TRBV29-1	NA	SVAFTVSGANVLT
TRBJ2-7	TRBV6-5	few	ASSFSGRADEQY
TRBJ1-1	TRBV6-5	NA	ASSYSRTGFNTEAF
TRBJ2-1	TRBV5-1	many	ASSLAPGPYNEQF
TRBJ2-1	TRBV20-1	NA	SSLSGTQTSGSSYNEQF
TRBJ2-3	TRBV10-3	NA	AISAPDRVGTDTQY
TRBJ2-1	TRBV11-3	few	ASSSGGYGSYNEQF
TRBJ1-6	TRBV20-1	NA	SATRGGSSQRSPLH
TRBJ1-5	TRBV20-1	NA	SARDWGRTGRSNQPQH
TRBJ2-1	TRBV4-1	few	ASSQEGRNYNEQF
TRBJ2-5	TRBV9	NA	ASSVDGAGGWETQY
TRBJ2-1	TRBV10-3	few	AISGRGLADYNEQF
TRBJ1-1	TRBV4-2	few	ASSQVVGKGDTEAF
TRBJ2-6	TRBV29-1	few	SVAGGGFGANVLT
TRBJ2-3	TRBV4-3	NA	ASSQEAWGRTDTQY
TRBJ2-5	TRBV4-1	few	ASSQELTAIQETQY
TRBJ1-5	TRBV6-2/TRBV6-3	NA	ASSQQGVWSNQPQH
TRBJ2-5	TRBV29-1	NA	SVDTGQGVETQY
TRBJ2-2	TRBV20-1	NA	SARERDRANTGELF
TRBJ2-7	TRBV12-3/TRBV12-4	many	ASKGRFYEQY
TRBJ2-5	TRBV29-1	many	SVERGSEETQY
TRBJ2-3	TRBV29-1	many	SVLSFSGVTDTQY
TRBJ2-4	TRBV5-4	many	ASSLDGNSKNIQY
TRBJ1-1	TRBV19	few	ASKLQGAAEAF
TRBJ2-5	TRBV5-5	NA	ASSIPGLALETQY